This TCR beta chain derives from a study of quantifying T cell responses using KT2 cells. The overall study: RNA was reverse transcribed with TCR alpha and beta constant-region primers. The study, taken as a whole, reports: KT2 sequence counts showed saturation when very many KT2 cells were spiked in.

Concerning this clonotype: Its antigen is unknown.

V gave up 0 bases and J gave up 4 bases, with 11 bases separating them. This CDR3 comprises 15 residues. The germline V gene has CDR1 SGDLS and CDR2 YYNGEE. The cDNA 3' end received a ligated oligonucleotide with a UMI. An equimolar mix of RC1.1 and RC1.2 primed the beta chain across TRBC1 and TRBC2. TCR alpha and beta chains were handled separately starting at the second PCR. TCRdb analysed the UMI-ligation and nested PCR reads with MiXCR anew, one entry per CDR3 protein. The sample yields approximately 60,000 distinct CDR3 sequences, 12% seen once. KT2, a clone with a known TCR, was spiked into unfractionated PBMC. Different KT2-to-PBMC ratios were created with a constant PBMC count.

This chain joins TRBV9 and TRBJ2-1; a weak D match, TRBD2 (6 bases). The sequencing input was PBMCs spiked with cells of the T cell clone KT2. This receptor was taken from a human donor. The DNA for the CDR3 is TGTGCCAGCAGCGTAGAGGGGCGGGGTTACAATGAGCAGTTCTTC. Encoded protein: CASSVEGRGYNEQFF.